This section outlines one TCR beta chain sequence together with its context. Its antigen is currently unknown. The CDR3 is made up of 15 amino acids. Germline CDR1 reads SGHVT; CDR2 reads SQSDAQ. Trimming shortened V by 5 bases and J by 1 base, and 14 bases separated the two germline ends. This entry is derived from a study of T cell repertoires in cytomegalovirus infection. Study in general: CMV epitopes used comprised recently identified HLA-C-restricted ones and well-studied HLA-B-restricted ones. Study outcomes and limitations: The ex vivo response showed dominance by HLA-C-restricted CMV-specific TCR beta clonotypes.

Each CDR3 protein is one row after TCRdb ran MiXCR on the reads. Of 360,000 or so distinct CDR3 sequences listed, roughly a third were seen once; the top ten hold 13%. The TCR sequence derives from a human donor in good health (CMV status not recorded). Some clones in this sample may be carry-over from other donors' samples. Specimen: cultured PBMCs, collected from culture after CMV antigen stimulation. The gene calls are TRBV7-4 and TRBJ2-5; D may be TRBD1 (7 bases). The CDR3 DNA sequence: TGTGCCAGCAGCCCTCGCGGGACAGCCCAAGAGACCCAGTACTTC. It encodes CASSPRGTAQETQYF.